This record concerns one T cell receptor beta chain sequence. What it recognizes is unknown. The record originates from a study of shared clonotypes between healthy human individuals. Findings of the study overall: Across several donors, naive CD4 shared around 5.4%, naive CD8 under 4%, memory CD4 more than 2%, memory CD8 around 0.36%.

The V gene lost 3 bases and the J gene lost 1 base, with 21 bases spanning the gap. CDR3 length: 18 residues. Germline CDR1 and CDR2: MNHEY and SMNVEV (reference sequence). The assay ran at deep level. The data were produced by immunoSEQ multiplex PCR, yet TCRdb's version contains in-frame clones alone and is incomplete. The sample carries 1.5 million to 1.9 million clones, 95% to 99% recorded once. Sequencing used naive CD4+ T cells sorted from blood. The subset is: CD45RA+ positively selected. The sequence was collected from a man under 40 in good health. The chain employs TRBV27 and TRBJ1-2; a possible D gene is TRBD1 (6 bases). The CDR3 loop reads CASSFGDTPIEDNYGYTF. In DNA, the CDR3 is TGTGCCAGCAGTTTCGGGGACACGCCAATAGAGGATAACTATGGCTACACCTTC.